This T cell receptor (beta chain) was captured by sequencing in a study of beta chain features in type 1 diabetes (dated by TCRdb to the late 2010s). A note on the overall study: Mean age, gender distribution, total cell number and subset yield were not different between patients and healthy donors. In the study, recently diagnosed type 1 diabetes patients and matched healthy donors were compared on the TCRB repertoires of their sorted circulating CD4+ T cell subsets. Regulatory and stem cell-like memory subsets were obtained from only 8 patients and about eight healthy donors, while naive and central memory subsets were obtained from all 30 or so donors. Across all samples, some 99 million sorted cells were examined, and cell number per subset correlated strongly with RNA yield.

The entire amount of isolated RNA was reverse transcribed using the High Capacity cDNA Reverse Transcription Kit, so the sequenced TCRB transcripts were expressed ones. Deep immunoSEQ sequencing was applied to naive, central memory and regulatory T cell samples, giving an average of about 3.8 million total reads per sample. Sorted cells were lysed in RLT buffer and RNA was extracted with DNase-treated RNeasy Micro or Mini kits, depending on cell number. To prevent cross-contamination, every cell subset was processed on its own, while patient and healthy donor samples were processed together. The immunoSEQ multiplex PCR was used to amplify TCRB sequences from cDNA, generating 87-bp fragments that spanned the CDR3 region. Sequencing of the amplicons was performed on the Illumina HiSeq platform. Per the original workflow: Synthetic template baselines were used to correct PCR bias computationally, reads within Hamming distance 2 were collapsed together, and singletons that could not be merged were discarded. Reads were aligned against IMGT to assign V, D and J genes, CDR3 length and insertions or deletions at six rearrangement sites. Within each subset, clonotype counts were normalized to the number of sorted cells before true diversity and Gini coefficients were calculated with the tcR R package. The overlap coefficient, calculated on TCRB nucleotide sequences, was used to measure repertoire sharing. Out-of-frame TCRB sequences from naive cells were analyzed to stand in for the pre-selection repertoire. Not all clones reach the TCRdb copy of this immuneACCESS table, which keeps in-frame sequences only. Checked studies attribute under half of the gap to unresolved V genes and leave the rest unexplained. For V, J and clone size, that table is used; D and trimming come from the DNA. Recorded for this sample are a few hundred thousand clones; around 25% of them occurred a single time. The ten most abundant clones make up approximately 0.011% of the sample.

Each donor gave one peripheral blood draw, around 0.12 L on average, collected into heparinised tubes. A BD FACSAria II was used to sort naive, central memory, regulatory and stem cell-like memory CD4+ T cells with a panel that included CD45RO, CCR7, CD25, CD127, CD95 and CD27. Purity was above 95% for every sorted population. PBMCs were isolated right away by Lymphoprep density gradient centrifugation and were stained directly, without culture. So that batch effects would be minimized, each experiment stained and sorted samples in pairs, pairing one healthy donor with one patient. V and J are trimmed by 4 bases and 8 bases, and the gene matches miss 7 bases of the junction. CDR1 and CDR2 (SQVTM, ANQGSEA) derive from the germline V gene. From the cysteine up to the phenylalanine, the CDR3 has a length of 14 residues. The read is trimmed to its CDR3 DNA, 42 bases read in frame from base 1. Overall study results and their limits: Because cDNA rather than genomic DNA was sequenced, highly expressing activated cells could have been over-represented, although no difference in activation and CD3 levels was found between groups. In all four CD4+ subsets, TCRB CDR3 length was moderately but significantly shorter in type 1 diabetes patients. Naive, central memory and regulatory TCRB repertoires appeared to be more alike among patients than among healthy donors. Shorter templates might be favored by PCR, yet because patient and control samples were amplified and corrected together, any such skew would affect both groups equally. Patients with type 1 diabetes made fewer insertions and deleted more nucleotides at VDJ recombination sites, implying thymic rearrangement abnormalities. HLA sub-analyses involved small numbers of individuals, so any influence of HLA type on TCRB rearrangement remained unresolved.

This clone was detected only once. Its antigen is not yet known. No base-level quality is on record; no much larger clone is a single base apart. In this chain, TRBV29-1 is recombined with TRBJ2-7; 14 of the junction bases match TRBD2. This sequence originates from a woman aged 30 to 39 with type 1 diabetes. The specimen sequenced was naive CD4+ T cells from blood. This sample's cell subset or site label indicates: true naive CD4+ T cells. The CDR3 sequence is CSVVKGLAGGKQYF. The bases read TGCAGCGTTGTAAAAGGACTAGCGGGAGGAAAGCAGTACTTC.